Each of the 15 T cell receptor beta chains below was sequenced from the same sample in a study of T cell repertoires in cytomegalovirus infection. TCRdb independently ran MiXCR on the reads; one entry per CDR3 protein. The sample lists approximately 500,000 distinct CDR3 sequences; approximately 17% were seen once. The specimen sequenced was CD8+ T cells from PBMCs. These receptors were collected from a human donor in good health (CMV status not recorded). Some clones in this sample may be carry-over from other donors' samples.

At least ten counts were recorded for this clonotype. The rearrangement links TRBV6-1 to TRBJ1-1; TRBD1 might be the D (6 bases). Trimming stripped 6 bases from V and 3 bases from J, with 14 bases between. This CDR3 spans 14 amino acids. Germline V CDR1 and CDR2: MNHNS, SASEGT. CDR3 bases: TGTGCCAGCAGCCTACAGGGCTGGTACACTGAAGCTTTCTTT. Protein product: CASSLQGWYTEAFF.

The table lists this clonotype with a few counts. The chain carries TRBV19 and TRBJ1-2; the D gene is possibly TRBD1 (5 bases). Trimming cost V 4 bases and J 2 bases, with 14 bases left between them. CDR1 and CDR2 from the germline V gene are LNHDA and SQIVND (reference sequence). This CDR3 has 15 amino acids. CDR3 sequence reads: CASSNPWGENYGYTF. The CDR3 DNA follows: TGTGCCAGTAGTAACCCTTGGGGGGAAAACTATGGCTACACCTTC.

V gene TRBV27 combines with J gene TRBJ1-2; TRBD1 matches at 10 bases. CDR1 and CDR2 from the germline V gene are MNHEY and SMNVEV (reference sequence). This CDR3 has 17 residues. With 4 bases clipped from V and 1 base from J, the junction kept 9 bases outside the gene matches. The CDR3 coding sequence is TGTGCCAGCAGTTCCCTAAAGACAGGGGGCTATAACTATGGCTACACCTTC. Its protein product is CASSSLKTGGYNYGYTF.

The chain has TRBV20-1 and TRBJ1-6; D perhaps matches TRBD1 (6 bases). The CDR3 spans 14 residues. V lost 6 bases and J 6 bases, leaving 15 bases between the germline ends. Germline CDR1 reads DFQATT; CDR2 reads SNEGSKA (reference sequence). Here the CDR3 reads CSALRGGRNSPLHF. CDR3 sequence (DNA): TGCAGTGCCCTCCGAGGGGGTCGTAATTCACCCCTCCACTTT.

The chain employs TRBV19 and TRBJ1-4, with unresolved D. V was pared by 1 base and J by 4 bases, with 7 bases between. Germline CDR1 is LNHDA and CDR2 is SQIVND (reference sequence). The CDR3 contains 14 residues. This CDR3 is CASSIGRLNEKLFF. CDR3 in DNA: TGTGCCAGTAGTATAGGGCGGCTTAATGAAAAACTGTTTTTT.

This clonotype was counted many times. This chain uses TRBV28 with TRBJ2-7; a possible D gene is TRBD1 (5 bases). The CDR3 length is 15 residues. V lost 3 bases, J lost 2 bases, and 14 bases lay in between. Germline V CDR1 and CDR2: MDHEN, SYDVKM. CDR3 bases: TGTGCCAGCAGTTTTGGGGCAGGCGCCACCTACGAGCAGTACTTC. It is translated as CASSFGAGATYEQYF.

This clonotype was counted ten times or more. The chain carries TRBV2 and TRBJ2-1; D gene unclear. The V gene's germline CDR1 is SNHLY and CDR2 FYNNEI. V was clipped by 2 bases and J by 9 bases, with 14 bases between them. The CDR3 is 14 residues long. The CDR3 spells CASSERLTPSEQFF. As DNA, the CDR3 is TGTGCCAGCAGTGAAAGGCTCACCCCGTCTGAGCAGTTCTTC.

The J gene is TRBJ2-1, the V gene TRBV12-3 or TRBV12-4; 7 nucleotides line up with TRBD2. There are 13 residues in the CDR3. V gave up 10 bases and J gave up 7 bases; unmatched junction bases: 10. CDR3: CATTTSWMNEQFF. The CDR3 DNA follows: TGTGCCACTACGACTAGCTGGATGAATGAGCAGTTCTTC.

Many counts were recorded for this clonotype. CDR3 amino acids: CASSRIRQMSTDTQYF. CDR3 nucleotides: TGCGCCAGCAGCCGTATTCGACAGATGAGCACAGATACGCAGTATTTT. This chain connects TRBV4-1 to TRBJ2-3; D possibly corresponds to TRBD1 (5 bases). There are 16 residues in the CDR3. Trimming shortened V by 4 bases and J by 0 bases, and 14 bases separated the two germline ends. Germline V gives CDR1 MGHRA, CDR2 YSYEKL.

As concerns this clonotype: A much larger clone differs by one base, so this may be a read error. The chain joins TRBV5-4 to TRBJ2-5; a possible D gene is TRBD2 (6 bases). CDR3 length equals 15 residues. The germline V gene has CDR1 SGHNT and CDR2 YYREEE (reference sequence). The DNA for the CDR3 is TGTGCCAGCAGCGGTCGGGACTCTCTGCAAGAGATCCAGTACTTC. Translated: CASSGRDSLQEIQYF.

This clonotype was detected a few times. The V and J genes are TRBV24-1 and TRBJ2-2; D uncertain. V lost 3 bases and J 6 bases, leaving 10 bases between the germline ends. The V gene's germline CDR1 is KGHDR and CDR2 SFDVKD. The CDR3 has 14 residues. CDR3 nucleotide sequence: TGTGCCACCAGTGATCACGCGGTCGCCGGGGAGCTGTTTTTT. This encodes CATSDHAVAGELFF.

This clonotype was seen only a few times. The gene calls are TRBV2 and TRBJ2-3; TRBD1 aligns across 8 bases. The junction had 5 bases not matched to a gene; V was cut back by 6 bases and J by 0 bases. Germline CDR1 and CDR2: SNHLY and FYNNEI. The CDR3 extends over 15 amino acids. In nucleotides, the CDR3 is TGTGCCAGCAGACTTGACAGGGGTAGCACAGATACGCAGTATTTT. This codes for CASRLDRGSTDTQYF.

In its sample, this clonotype was seen many times. The chain has TRBV4-1 and TRBJ2-3; D call uncertain. The V end was cut by 3 bases, the J end by 1 base, with 8 bases between. This CDR3 region has 14 residues. Germline lookup yields CDR1 MGHRA and CDR2 YSYEKL. The CDR3 here is CASSQSTGTDTQYF. The CDR3, as DNA: TGCGCCAGCAGCCAGTCCACAGGCACAGATACGCAGTATTTT.

This clonotype came up a few times. The V call is TRBV7-3, the J call TRBJ1-2, with 7 bases aligning to TRBD1. J lost 2 bases, V lost 2 bases, and 5 bases had no gene match. Germline assignment: CDR1 SGHTA and CDR2 FQGTGA. The CDR3 consists of 15 residues. CDR3 sequence reads: CASSLWGQLNYGYTF. In nucleotides, the CDR3 is TGTGCCAGCAGCTTATGGGGACAGTTAAACTATGGCTACACCTTC.

Comment on this clonotype: It may be a read error: a sequence one base away is much more abundant. The genes are TRBV11-2 and TRBJ2-7; 10 nucleotides agree with TRBD1. The CDR3 covers 15 residues. The germline V gene encodes CDR1 SGHAT and CDR2 FQNNGV. In DNA form, the CDR3 reads TGTGCCAGCAGCTGGGGGACAGGGGACGCATACGTGCAGTACTTC. Its translation: CASSWGTGDAYVQYF.